The present TCR beta chain was sequenced within a study of T cell repertoires in cytomegalovirus infection. Across the whole study: Carrying CMV and the relevant HLA type showed in public TCR beta signatures.

Regarding the study as a whole: What dominated the ex vivo response were HLA-C-restricted CMV-specific TCR beta clonotypes. CMV carriers having the relevant HLA were flagged by cumulative public TCR beta family frequency.

The V and J ends lost 5 bases and 4 bases, in that order; junction bases with no gene match: 4. This CDR3 contains 15 residues. Germline V lookup: CDR1 SGHTA, CDR2 FQGNSA. Ten or more counts support this clonotype. The antigen is not known. TCRdb independently ran MiXCR on the reads; one entry per CDR3 protein. The table has a few hundred thousand distinct CDR3 sequences, around 8.7% seen once. What was sequenced was PBMCs. The chain combines TRBV7-2 with TRBJ1-5; 11 bases agree with TRBD1. The receptor comes from a human donor in good health (CMV status not recorded). Some clones in this sample may be carry-over from other donors' samples. This CDR3 reads CASSMDRGLNQPQHF. The CDR3 nucleotides are TGTGCCAGCAGCATGGACAGGGGGCTGAATCAGCCCCAGCATTTT. Full variable domain (rest looked up from reference TRBV7-2 and TRBJ1-5): GAGVSQSPSNKVTEKGKDVELRCDPISGHTALYWYRQSLGQGLEFLIYFQGNSAPDKSGLPSDRFSAERTGGSVSTLTIQRTQQEDSAVYLCASSMDRGLNQPQHFGDGTRLSIL.